These T cell receptor beta chains were read from a single sample in a study of T cells in tumors after PD-1 blockade. Assay: immunoSEQ multiplex PCR; the TCRdb copy retains only in-frame clones and omits some. The sample shows 60,000 or so clones, roughly 75% of them seen only once. The sequences come from PBMCs, collected before anti-PD-1 treatment. The receptors originated from a human donor with basal cell carcinoma. Each CDR3 is given with its conserved first and last residue. Fields, in order: J gene, clone size, V gene, D gene, CDR3 DNA, CDR3 protein. The D gene is left open where the match is weak. The size field is filled for only some rows; it gives once, few, many or a size class.

TRBJ1-4 - TRBV6-5 - TGTGCCAGCAGTTGGAGTTTTGCAACTAATGAAAAACTGTTTTTT CASSWSFATNEKLFF
TRBJ2-5 - TRBV19 TRBD1 TGTGCCAGTAGTATCCGACAGGGAGCACAAGAGACCCAGTACTTC CASSIRQGAQETQYF
TRBJ2-7 - TRBV6-5 - TGTGCCAGCAGCCCGGATTTGTCCTACGAGCAGTACTTC CASSPDLSYEQYF
TRBJ1-1 - TRBV30 - TGTGCCTGGGCAGGGGACACTGAAGCTTTCTTT CAWAGDTEAFF
TRBJ1-3 - TRBV7-6 - TGTGCCAGCAGCTTAGGGCCCAGCGTTCCCAGCTCTGGAAACACCATATATTTT CASSLGPSVPSSGNTIYF
TRBJ1-3 - TRBV5-1 TRBD1 TGCGCCAGCAGCGTGGGACAGGGCGCAATCTCTGGAAACACCATATATTTT CASSVGQGAISGNTIYF
TRBJ1-1 medium-sized TRBV30 - TGTGCCTGGTGTCGGGATCGCCGGACTGAAGCTTTCTTT CAWCRDRRTEAFF
TRBJ2-7 - TRBV12-3/TRBV12-4 - TGTGCCAGCAGTTTCGGCTACGAGCAGTACTTC CASSFGYEQYF
TRBJ2-2 - TRBV3-1/TRBV3-2 - TGTGCCAGCAGCCAATACCAGAACACCGGGGAGCTGTTTTTT CASSQYQNTGELFF
TRBJ2-1 - TRBV5-1 TRBD1 TGCGCCAGCAGCTTACAACAGGGGGTCGGCTACAATGAGCAGTTCTTC CASSLQQGVGYNEQFF
TRBJ2-1 once TRBV7-3 TRBD1 TGTGCCAGCAGCCGGACAGGGGGCAAAGGCTCCTACAATGAGCAGTTCTTC CASSRTGGKGSYNEQFF
TRBJ1-5 - TRBV19 TRBD1 TGTGCCAGTAGTATTCTAACAGGGGGCGACCAGCCCCAGCATTTT CASSILTGGDQPQHF
TRBJ2-1 few TRBV7-8 - TGTGCCAGCAGCTTAGGACAGGTTACCTACAATGAGCAGTTCTTC CASSLGQVTYNEQFF
TRBJ2-3 - TRBV7-9 - TGTGCCAGCAGTATACCTGGGCGGGAAGGCACAGATACGCAGTATTTT CASSIPGREGTDTQYF
TRBJ1-2 - TRBV25-1 - TGTGCCAGCAGTGAAGGGACACAGGGATATGGCTACACCTTC CASSEGTQGYGYTF
TRBJ2-5 few TRBV14 - TGTGCCAGCAGCTCTAGACGGACGGGTCGGGAGACCCAGTACTTC CASSSRRTGRETQYF
TRBJ1-1 - TRBV10-3 - TGTGCCATCAGTGAGAACCAAGACTTGAACACTGAAGCTTTCTTT CAISENQDLNTEAFF
TRBJ1-2 - TRBV29-1 TRBD1 TGCAGCGTTGGACAGGGGGATGGCTACACCTTC CSVGQGDGYTF
TRBJ2-2 - TRBV21-1 - TGTGCCAGCAGCAAAGGGTTGGAGAGGGGGACCGGGGAGCTGTTTTTT CASSKGLERGTGELFF
TRBJ2-1 few TRBV18 TRBD2 TGTGCCAGCTCCCCGTCGACTAGCGCAAATAATGAGCAGTTCTTC CASSPSTSANNEQFF
TRBJ2-1 once TRBV5-1 - TGCGCCAGCAGCTTTGCCACCAGCTCCTACAATGAGCAGTTCTTC CASSFATSSYNEQFF
TRBJ2-1 - TRBV7-6 TRBD2 TGTGCCAGCAGCTCGAAAAGCGGGGGGGTCAATGAGCAGTTCTTC CASSSKSGGVNEQFF
TRBJ1-2 - TRBV14 - TGTGCCAGCAGCCGTGACAGCTTCCGTGGCTACACCTTC CASSRDSFRGYTF
TRBJ2-1 - TRBV5-1 TRBD2 TGCGCCAGCAGCTTGACAGCGGGGGGGCACAATGAGCAGTTCTTC CASSLTAGGHNEQFF
TRBJ2-7 - TRBV12-5 TRBD1 TGTGCTAGTGGTTTCGGACAGGGCGCTTACGAGCAGTACTTC CASGFGQGAYEQYF
TRBJ1-1 - TRBV6-6 TRBD1 TGTGCCAGCAGTTACCTTGGGGACAGGGAAGCTTTCTTT CASSYLGDREAFF
TRBJ1-1 - TRBV3-1/TRBV3-2 - TGTGCCAGCAGCCTTTCGGCGCAGGGCCCCCGAGAAGCTTTCTTT CASSLSAQGPREAFF
TRBJ1-1 - TRBV19 - TGTGCCAGTAGTATGAGGGACGAAGCTTTCTTT CASSMRDEAFF
TRBJ2-2 - TRBV19 TRBD2 TGTGCCAGTAGTAAGGGGAGGGCAGGGCACACCGGGGAGCTGTTTTTT CASSKGRAGHTGELFF
TRBJ2-3 few TRBV9 TRBD1 TGTGCCAGCAGCGTAGAGGGGACAGATGGAGATACGCAGTATTTT CASSVEGTDGDTQYF
TRBJ2-3 once TRBV6-4 TRBD2 TGTGCCAGCAGTGAATTAGCGGGGGACCCAGATACGCAGTATTTT CASSELAGDPDTQYF
TRBJ2-3 - TRBV19 TRBD2 TGTGCCAGTAGTCCCAGTAGGAGCGGGGGCCTCACAGATACGCAGTATTTT CASSPSRSGGLTDTQYF
TRBJ2-5 - TRBV12-3/TRBV12-4 TRBD1 TGTGCCAGCAGTTTACAGGGGGTAGAGACCCAGTACTTC CASSLQGVETQYF
TRBJ2-3 few TRBV7-6 - TGTGCCAGCAGCCTCACGCCCACAGATACGCAGTATTTT CASSLTPTDTQYF
TRBJ2-3 - TRBV30 TRBD1 TGTGCCTGGAGCGGACAGGGGTCCACAGATACGCAGTATTTT CAWSGQGSTDTQYF
TRBJ2-5 - TRBV7-2 TRBD2 TGTGCCAGCAGCCCTCAGAAAACTAGCGGGGGAGCACAAGAGACCCAGTACTTC CASSPQKTSGGAQETQYF
TRBJ1-2 - TRBV5-1 TRBD1 TGCGCCAGCAGTTTATCACAGGGGTTTAACTATGGCTACACCTTC CASSLSQGFNYGYTF
TRBJ2-1 - TRBV6-5 TRBD1 TGTGCCAGCAGTTACACGGGGACAGGAGGATTGAGTGAGCAGTTCTTC CASSYTGTGGLSEQFF
TRBJ1-2 - TRBV6-5 TRBD1 TGTGCCAGCAGTTACTCCCAGGGGGGATCCTATGGCTACACCTTC CASSYSQGGSYGYTF
TRBJ2-5 few TRBV5-4 - TGTGCCAGCAGCTTGGAGGGTAGGGCGACCCAGTACTTC CASSLEGRATQYF
TRBJ1-4 - TRBV30 - TGTGCCGGCTACGGGACACCTGTCAATGAAAAACTGTTTTTT CAGYGTPVNEKLFF
TRBJ2-2 once TRBV5-6 - TGTGCCAGCAGCTTGGGGGGAAACACCGGGGAGCTGTTTTTT CASSLGGNTGELFF
TRBJ2-1 - TRBV3-1/TRBV3-2 - TGTGCCAGCAGCGATAGTAGCGGTGAGCAGTTCTTC CASSDSSGEQFF
TRBJ1-2 once TRBV23-1 TRBD1 TGCGCCAGCAGCTTAGAAACCCGGGACAGCCCCTATGGCTACACCTTC CASSLETRDSPYGYTF
TRBJ2-5 - TRBV5-4 TRBD2 TGTGCCAGCAGTCACGCTTCCGGATCTAGCGGGGTGAAGACCCAGTACTTC CASSHASGSSGVKTQYF
TRBJ1-6 - TRBV6-6 - TGTGCCAGCAGGACCTCGGGGAGGCCGAATTCACCCCTCCACTTT CASRTSGRPNSPLHF
TRBJ2-1 - TRBV5-1 TRBD1 TGCGCCAGCAGCTCTACAGGGGTAGTCTACAATGAGCAGTTCTTC CASSSTGVVYNEQFF
TRBJ1-1 - TRBV3-1/TRBV3-2 TRBD1 TGTGCCAGCAGCCAAAGTAGGGACAGGGGAGCTGAAGCTTTCTTT CASSQSRDRGAEAFF
TRBJ1-2 once TRBV28 - TGTGCCAGCAGTTTAGGAGAGGGATATAGGACCTATGGCTACACCTTC CASSLGEGYRTYGYTF